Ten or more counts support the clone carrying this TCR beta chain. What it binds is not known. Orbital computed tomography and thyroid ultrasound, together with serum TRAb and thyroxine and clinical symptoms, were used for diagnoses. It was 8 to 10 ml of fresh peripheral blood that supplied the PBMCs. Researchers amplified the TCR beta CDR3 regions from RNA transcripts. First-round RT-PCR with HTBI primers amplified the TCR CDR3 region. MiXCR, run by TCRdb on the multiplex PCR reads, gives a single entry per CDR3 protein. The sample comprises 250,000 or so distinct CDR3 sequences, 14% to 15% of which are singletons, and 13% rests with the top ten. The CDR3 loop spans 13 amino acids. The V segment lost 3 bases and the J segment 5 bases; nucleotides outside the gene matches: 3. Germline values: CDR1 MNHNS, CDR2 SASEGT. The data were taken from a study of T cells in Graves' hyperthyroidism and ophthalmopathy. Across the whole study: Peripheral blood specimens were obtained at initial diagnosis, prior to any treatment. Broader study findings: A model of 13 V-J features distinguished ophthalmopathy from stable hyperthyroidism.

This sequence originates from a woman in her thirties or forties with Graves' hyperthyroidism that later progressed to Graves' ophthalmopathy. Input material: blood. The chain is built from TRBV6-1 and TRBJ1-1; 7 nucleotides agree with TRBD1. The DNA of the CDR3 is TGTGCCAGCAGTGACACAGGGGAAACTGAAGCTTTCTTT. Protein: CASSDTGETEAFF.